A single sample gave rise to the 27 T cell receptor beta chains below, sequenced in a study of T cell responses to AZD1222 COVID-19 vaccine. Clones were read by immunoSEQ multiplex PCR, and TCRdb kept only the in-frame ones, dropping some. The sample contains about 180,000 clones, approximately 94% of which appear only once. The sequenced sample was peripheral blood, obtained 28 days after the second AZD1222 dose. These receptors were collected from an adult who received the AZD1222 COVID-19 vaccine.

The CDR3 DNA reads as TGTGCCAGTACCCCCCTCCGACAGGGGGTTAGCAATCAGCCCCAGCATTTT. This encodes CASTPLRQGVSNQPQHF. This sequence joins TRBV19 and TRBJ1-5; 9 nucleotides match TRBD1. Germline trimming cut 7 bases from V and 0 bases from J; bases unmatched to any gene: 10. CDR3 length: 17 residues. The V gene's germline CDR1 is LNHDA and CDR2 SQIVND (reference sequence).

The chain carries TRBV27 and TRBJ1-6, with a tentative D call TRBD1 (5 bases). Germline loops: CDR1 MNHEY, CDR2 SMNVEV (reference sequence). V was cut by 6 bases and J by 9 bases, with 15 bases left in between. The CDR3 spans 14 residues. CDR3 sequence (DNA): TGTGCCAGCAGACCTGGGACGGAGCTTTCACCCCTCCACTTT. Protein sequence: CASRPGTELSPLHF.

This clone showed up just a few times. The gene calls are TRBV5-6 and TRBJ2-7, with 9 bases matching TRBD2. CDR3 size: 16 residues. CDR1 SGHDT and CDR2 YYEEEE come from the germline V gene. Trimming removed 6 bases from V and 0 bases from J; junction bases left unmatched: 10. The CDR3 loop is CASTSGTSFDSYEQYF. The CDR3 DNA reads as TGTGCCAGCACCTCCGGGACTAGCTTCGACTCCTACGAGCAGTACTTC. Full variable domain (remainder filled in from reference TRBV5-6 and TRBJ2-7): DAGVTQSPTHLIKTRGQQVTLRCSPKSGHDTVSWYQQALGQGPQFIFQYYEEEERQRGNFPDRFSGHQFPNYSSELNVNALLLGDSALYLCASTSGTSFDSYEQYFGPGTRLTVT.

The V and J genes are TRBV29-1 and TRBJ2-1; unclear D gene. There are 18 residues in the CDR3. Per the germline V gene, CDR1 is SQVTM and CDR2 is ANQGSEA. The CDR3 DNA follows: TGCAGTATTGATGATATTTCCCAGGATTCTAGCTCCTACAATGAGCAGTTCTTC. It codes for CSIDDISQDSSSYNEQFF.

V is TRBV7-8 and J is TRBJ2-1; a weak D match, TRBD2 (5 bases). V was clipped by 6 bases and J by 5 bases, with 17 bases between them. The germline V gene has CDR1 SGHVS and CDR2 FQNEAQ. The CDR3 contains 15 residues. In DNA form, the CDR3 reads TGTGCCAGCAGGTCTACGATCTTCGGGGACAATGAGCAGTTCTTC. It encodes CASRSTIFGDNEQFF.

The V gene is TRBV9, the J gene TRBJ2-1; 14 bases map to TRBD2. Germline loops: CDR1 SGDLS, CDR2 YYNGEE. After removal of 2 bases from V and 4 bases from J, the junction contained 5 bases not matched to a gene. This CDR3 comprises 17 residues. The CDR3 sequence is CASSVTSGRDIYNEQFF. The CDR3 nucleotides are TGTGCCAGCAGCGTGACTAGCGGGAGGGATATTTACAATGAGCAGTTCTTC.

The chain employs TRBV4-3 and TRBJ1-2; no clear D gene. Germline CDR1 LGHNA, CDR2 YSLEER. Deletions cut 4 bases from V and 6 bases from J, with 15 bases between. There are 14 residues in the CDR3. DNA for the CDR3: TGCGCCAGCAGCCTCTCTAAAGGGAACCATGGCTACACCTTC. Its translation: CASSLSKGNHGYTF.

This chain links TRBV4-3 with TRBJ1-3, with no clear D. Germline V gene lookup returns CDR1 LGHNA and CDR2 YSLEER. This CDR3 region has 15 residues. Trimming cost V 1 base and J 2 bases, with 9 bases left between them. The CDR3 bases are TGCGCCAGCAGCCAAGGTCACCTCCCTGGAAACACCATATATTTT. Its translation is CASSQGHLPGNTIYF.

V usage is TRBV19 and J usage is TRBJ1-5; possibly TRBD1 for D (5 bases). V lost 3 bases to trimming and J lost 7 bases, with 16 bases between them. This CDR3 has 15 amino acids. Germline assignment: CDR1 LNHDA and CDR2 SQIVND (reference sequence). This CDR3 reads CASSILGDSWQPQHF. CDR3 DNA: TGTGCCAGTAGTATTCTGGGGGATTCTTGGCAGCCCCAGCATTTT. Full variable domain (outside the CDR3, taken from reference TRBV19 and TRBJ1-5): DGGITQSPKYLFRKEGQNVTLSCEQNLNHDAMYWYRQDPGQGLRLIYYSQIVNDFQKGDIAEGYSVSREKKESFPLTVTSAQKNPTAFYLCASSILGDSWQPQHFGDGTRLSIL.

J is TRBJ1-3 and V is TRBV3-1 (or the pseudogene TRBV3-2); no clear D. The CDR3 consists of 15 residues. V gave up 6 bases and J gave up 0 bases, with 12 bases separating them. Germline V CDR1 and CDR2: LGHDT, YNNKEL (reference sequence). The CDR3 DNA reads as TGTGCCAGCAGTCAGACTGCTAGCTCTGGAAACACCATATATTTT. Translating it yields CASSQTASSGNTIYF.

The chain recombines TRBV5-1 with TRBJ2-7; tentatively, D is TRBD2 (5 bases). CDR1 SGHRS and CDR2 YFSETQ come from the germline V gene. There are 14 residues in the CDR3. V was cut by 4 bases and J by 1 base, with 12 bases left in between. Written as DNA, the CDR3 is TGCGCCAGCAGCCACCGGGATCCTTCCTACGAGCAGTACTTC. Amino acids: CASSHRDPSYEQYF.

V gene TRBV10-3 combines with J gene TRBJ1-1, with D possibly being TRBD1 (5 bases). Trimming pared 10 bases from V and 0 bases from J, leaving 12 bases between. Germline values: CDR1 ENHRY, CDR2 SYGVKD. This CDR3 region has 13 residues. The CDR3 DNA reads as TGTGCCACTTCCGGGGGACTGAACACTGAAGCTTTCTTT. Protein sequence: CATSGGLNTEAFF.

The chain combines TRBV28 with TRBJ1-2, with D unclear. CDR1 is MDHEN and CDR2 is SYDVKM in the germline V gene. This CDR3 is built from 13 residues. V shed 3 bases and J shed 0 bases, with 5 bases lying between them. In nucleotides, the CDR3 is TGTGCCAGCAGTTTGGAGACTAACTATGGCTACACCTTC. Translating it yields CASSLETNYGYTF.

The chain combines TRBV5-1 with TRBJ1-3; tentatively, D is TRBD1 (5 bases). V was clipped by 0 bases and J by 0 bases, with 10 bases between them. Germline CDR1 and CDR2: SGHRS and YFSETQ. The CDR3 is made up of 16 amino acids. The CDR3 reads CASSLGRASSGNTIYF. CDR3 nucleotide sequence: TGCGCCAGCAGCTTGGGCAGGGCCTCCTCTGGAAACACCATATATTTT.

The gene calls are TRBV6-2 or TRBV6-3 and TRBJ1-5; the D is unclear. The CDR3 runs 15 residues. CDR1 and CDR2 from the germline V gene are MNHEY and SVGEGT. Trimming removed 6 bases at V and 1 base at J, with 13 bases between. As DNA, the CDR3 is TGTGCCAGCAGCAGATTAGGCGCGAGCAATCAGCCCCAGCATTTT. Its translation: CASSRLGASNQPQHF.

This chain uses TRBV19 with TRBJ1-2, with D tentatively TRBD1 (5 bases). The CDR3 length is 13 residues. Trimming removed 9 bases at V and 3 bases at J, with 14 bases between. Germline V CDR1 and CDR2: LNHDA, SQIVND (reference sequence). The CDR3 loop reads CASSQTADYGYTF. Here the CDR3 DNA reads TGTGCCAGCTCGCAGACAGCCGACTATGGCTACACCTTC.

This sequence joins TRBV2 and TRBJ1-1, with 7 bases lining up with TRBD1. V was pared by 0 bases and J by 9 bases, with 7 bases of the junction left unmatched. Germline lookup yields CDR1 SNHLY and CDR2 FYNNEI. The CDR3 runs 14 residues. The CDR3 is CASSEARNRGQAFF. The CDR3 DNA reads TGTGCCAGCAGTGAAGCGAGGAACAGGGGCCAAGCTTTCTTT.

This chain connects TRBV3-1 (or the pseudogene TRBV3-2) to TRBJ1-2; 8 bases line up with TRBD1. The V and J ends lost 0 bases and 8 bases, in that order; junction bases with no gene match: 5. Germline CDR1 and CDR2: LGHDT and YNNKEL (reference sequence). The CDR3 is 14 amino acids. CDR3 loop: CASSQETGVEGYTF. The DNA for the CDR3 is TGTGCCAGCAGCCAAGAGACAGGGGTCGAAGGCTACACCTTC.

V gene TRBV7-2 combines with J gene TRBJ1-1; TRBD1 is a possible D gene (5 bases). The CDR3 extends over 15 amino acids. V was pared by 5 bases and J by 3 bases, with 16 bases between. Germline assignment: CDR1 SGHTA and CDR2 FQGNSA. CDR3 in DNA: TGTGCCAGCAGCCCACCCCTGAAAGGGGACACTGAAGCTTTCTTT. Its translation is CASSPPLKGDTEAFF. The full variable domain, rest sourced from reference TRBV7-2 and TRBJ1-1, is GAGVSQSPSNKVTEKGKDVELRCDPISGHTALYWYRQSLGQGLEFLIYFQGNSAPDKSGLPSDRFSAERTGGSVSTLTIQRTQQEDSAVYLCASSPPLKGDTEAFFGQGTRLTVV.

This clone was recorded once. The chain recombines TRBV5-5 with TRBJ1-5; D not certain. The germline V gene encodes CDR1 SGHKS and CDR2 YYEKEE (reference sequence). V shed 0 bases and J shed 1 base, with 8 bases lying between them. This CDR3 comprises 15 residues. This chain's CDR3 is CASSLAAGSNQPQHF. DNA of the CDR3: TGTGCCAGCAGCTTGGCCGCGGGGAGCAATCAGCCCCAGCATTTT.

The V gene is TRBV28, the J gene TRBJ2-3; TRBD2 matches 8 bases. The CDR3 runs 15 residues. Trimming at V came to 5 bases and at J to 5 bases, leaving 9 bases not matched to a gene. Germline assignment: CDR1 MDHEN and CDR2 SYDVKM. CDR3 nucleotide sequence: TGTGCCAGCAGTCCCCGGAGCGGGGGTCGAGATACGCAGTATTTT. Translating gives CASSPRSGGRDTQYF.

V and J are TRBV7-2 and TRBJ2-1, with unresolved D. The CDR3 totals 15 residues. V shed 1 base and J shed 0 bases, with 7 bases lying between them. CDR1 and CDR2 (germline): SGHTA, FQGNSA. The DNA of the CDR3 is TGTGCCAGCAGCTTAGTCGGCAGCTCCTACAATGAGCAGTTCTTC. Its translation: CASSLVGSSYNEQFF. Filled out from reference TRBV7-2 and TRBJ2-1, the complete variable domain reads GAGVSQSPSNKVTEKGKDVELRCDPISGHTALYWYRQSLGQGLEFLIYFQGNSAPDKSGLPSDRFSAERTGGSVSTLTIQRTQQEDSAVYLCASSLVGSSYNEQFFGPGTRLTVL.

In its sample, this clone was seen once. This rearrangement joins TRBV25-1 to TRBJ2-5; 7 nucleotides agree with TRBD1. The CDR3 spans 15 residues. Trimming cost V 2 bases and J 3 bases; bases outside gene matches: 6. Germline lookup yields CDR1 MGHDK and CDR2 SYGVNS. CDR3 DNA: TGTGCCAGCAGTGAAATAGGGGGCGCGAAAGAGACCCAGTACTTC. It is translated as CASSEIGGAKETQYF.

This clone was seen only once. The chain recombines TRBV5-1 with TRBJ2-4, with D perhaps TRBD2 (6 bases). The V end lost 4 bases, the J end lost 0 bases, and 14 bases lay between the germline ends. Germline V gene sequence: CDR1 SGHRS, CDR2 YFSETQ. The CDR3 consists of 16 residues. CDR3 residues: CASSPTRGLAKNIQYF. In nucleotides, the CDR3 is TGCGCCAGCAGCCCAACTAGGGGACTAGCCAAAAACATTCAGTACTTC.

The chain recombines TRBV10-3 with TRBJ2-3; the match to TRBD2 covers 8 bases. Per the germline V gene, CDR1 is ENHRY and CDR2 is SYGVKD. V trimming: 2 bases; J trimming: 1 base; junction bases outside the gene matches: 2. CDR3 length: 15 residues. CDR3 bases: TGTGCCATCAGTGAGATGACTAGCGGCACAGATACGCAGTATTTT. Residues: CAISEMTSGTDTQYF.

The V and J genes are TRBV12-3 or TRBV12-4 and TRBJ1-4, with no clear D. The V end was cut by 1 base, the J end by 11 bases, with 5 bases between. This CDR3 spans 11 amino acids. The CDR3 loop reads CASSLEGKLFF. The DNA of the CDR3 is TGTGCCAGCAGTTTAGAAGGGAAACTGTTTTTT.

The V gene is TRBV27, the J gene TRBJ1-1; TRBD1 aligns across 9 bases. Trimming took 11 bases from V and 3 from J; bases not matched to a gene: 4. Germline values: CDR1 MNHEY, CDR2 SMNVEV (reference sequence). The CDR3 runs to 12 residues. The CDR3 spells CASYRGHTEAFF. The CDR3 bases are TGTGCCTCGTACAGGGGGCACACTGAAGCTTTCTTT.